The clone carrying this T cell receptor beta chain was seen at least ten times. Its antigen is undetermined. The length of the CDR3 is 16 residues. This sample stems from a study of early T cells in non-severe SARS-CoV-2 infection. In the study overall: Sequencing of unsorted whole blood was done on bulk RNA, leaving chains unpaired.

Findings and caveats of the study: CD4 and private specificities were missed by VDJdb matching, which favored anti-spike CD8 responses.

Each single cDNA molecule received a unique molecular identifier. TCRdb called the 5' RACE reads again in MiXCR, with one record for every CDR3 protein. The sample shows around 27,000 distinct CDR3 sequences, approximately 5.1% of them seen only once. The chain has TRBV12-1 and TRBJ2-1; the table's D call TRBD1 went unverified against the DNA. TRBV12-1 is classified as a pseudogene. The sequenced sample consisted of whole blood. The TCR comes from an adult who was a healthcare worker with PCR-confirmed SARS-CoV-2 infection or an uninfected control (not recorded which). The CDR3 protein is CASSSPDRAHYNEQFF. The CDR3 nucleotides read TGTGCCAGCAGCTCCCCAGACAGGGCCCACTACAATGAGCAGTTCTTC.